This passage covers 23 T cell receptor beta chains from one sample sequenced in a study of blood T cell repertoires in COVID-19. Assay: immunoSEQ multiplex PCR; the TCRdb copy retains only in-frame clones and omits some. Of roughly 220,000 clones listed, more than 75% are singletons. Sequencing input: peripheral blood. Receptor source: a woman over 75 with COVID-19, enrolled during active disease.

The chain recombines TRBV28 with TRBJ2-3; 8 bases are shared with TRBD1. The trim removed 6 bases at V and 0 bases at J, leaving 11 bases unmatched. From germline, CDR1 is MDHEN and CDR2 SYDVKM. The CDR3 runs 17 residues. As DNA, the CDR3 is TGTGCCAGCAGGATGGACAGGGACGGATCTAGCACAGATACGCAGTATTTT. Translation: CASRMDRDGSSTDTQYF.

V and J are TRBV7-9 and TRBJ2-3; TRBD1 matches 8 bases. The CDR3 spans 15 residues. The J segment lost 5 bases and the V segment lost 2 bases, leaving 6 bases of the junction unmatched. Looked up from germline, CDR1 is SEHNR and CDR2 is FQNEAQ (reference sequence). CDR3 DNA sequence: TGTGCCAGCAGCTTAAGGCAGGGGGCTGAAGATACGCAGTATTTT. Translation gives CASSLRQGAEDTQYF.

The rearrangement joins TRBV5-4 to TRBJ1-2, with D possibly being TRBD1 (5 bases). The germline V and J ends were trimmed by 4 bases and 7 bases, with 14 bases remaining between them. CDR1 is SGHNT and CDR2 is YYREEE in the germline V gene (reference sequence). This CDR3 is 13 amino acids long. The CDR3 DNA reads TGTGCCAGCAGCGCGGGACTGATCTTTGGCTACACCTTC. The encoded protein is CASSAGLIFGYTF. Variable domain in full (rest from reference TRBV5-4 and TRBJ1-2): ETGVTQSPTHLIKTRGQQVTLRCSSQSGHNTVSWYQQALGQGPQFIFQYYREEENGRGNFPPRFSGLQFPNYSSELNVNALELDDSALYLCASSAGLIFGYTFGSGTRLTVV.

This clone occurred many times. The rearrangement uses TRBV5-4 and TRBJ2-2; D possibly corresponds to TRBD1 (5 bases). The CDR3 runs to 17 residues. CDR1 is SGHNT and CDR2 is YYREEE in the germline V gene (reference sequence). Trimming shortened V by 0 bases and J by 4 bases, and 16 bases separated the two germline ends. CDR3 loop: CASSLGAGQGRTGELFF. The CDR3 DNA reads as TGTGCCAGCAGCTTGGGGGCCGGACAAGGGCGCACCGGGGAGCTGTTTTTT.

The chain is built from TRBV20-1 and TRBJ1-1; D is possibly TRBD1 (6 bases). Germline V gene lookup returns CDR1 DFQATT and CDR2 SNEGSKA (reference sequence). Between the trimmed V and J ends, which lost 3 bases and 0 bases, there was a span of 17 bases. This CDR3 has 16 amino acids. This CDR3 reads CSASHRKGGLNTEAFF. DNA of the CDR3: TGCAGTGCTAGTCATCGTAAAGGGGGACTGAACACTGAAGCTTTCTTT.

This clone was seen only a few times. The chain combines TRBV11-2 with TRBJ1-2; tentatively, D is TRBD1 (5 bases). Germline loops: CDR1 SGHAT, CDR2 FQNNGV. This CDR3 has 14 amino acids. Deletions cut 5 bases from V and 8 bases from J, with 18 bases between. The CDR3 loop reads CASSANSGTTGYTF. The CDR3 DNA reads TGTGCCAGCAGCGCCAACTCCGGGACTACGGGCTACACCTTC.

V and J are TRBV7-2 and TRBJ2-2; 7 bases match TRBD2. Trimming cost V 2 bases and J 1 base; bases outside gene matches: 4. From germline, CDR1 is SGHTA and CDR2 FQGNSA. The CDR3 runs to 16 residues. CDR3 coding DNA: TGTGCCAGCAGCTTACGACCGGGAGGGAACACCGGGGAGCTGTTTTTT. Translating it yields CASSLRPGGNTGELFF.

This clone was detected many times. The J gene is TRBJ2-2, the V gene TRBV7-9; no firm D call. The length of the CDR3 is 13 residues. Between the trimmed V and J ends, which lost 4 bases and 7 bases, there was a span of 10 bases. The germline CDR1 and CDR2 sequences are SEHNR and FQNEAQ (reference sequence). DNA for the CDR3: TGTGCCAGCAGCTCCCTAGGTTTCGGGGAGCTGTTTTTT. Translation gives CASSSLGFGELFF.

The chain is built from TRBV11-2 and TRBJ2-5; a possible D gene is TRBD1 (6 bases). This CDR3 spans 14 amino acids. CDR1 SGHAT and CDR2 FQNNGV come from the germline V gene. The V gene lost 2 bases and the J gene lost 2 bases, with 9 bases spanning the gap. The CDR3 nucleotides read TGTGCCAGCAGCTTAAGGACAGTACAAGAGACCCAGTACTTC. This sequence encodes CASSLRTVQETQYF.

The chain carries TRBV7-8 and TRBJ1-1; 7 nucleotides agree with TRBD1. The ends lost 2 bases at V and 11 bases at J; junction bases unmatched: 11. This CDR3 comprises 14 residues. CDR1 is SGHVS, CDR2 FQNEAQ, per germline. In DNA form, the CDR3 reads TGTGCCAGCAGCTTATCCACAGGGGCTTGGGGCGCTTTCTTT. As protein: CASSLSTGAWGAFF.

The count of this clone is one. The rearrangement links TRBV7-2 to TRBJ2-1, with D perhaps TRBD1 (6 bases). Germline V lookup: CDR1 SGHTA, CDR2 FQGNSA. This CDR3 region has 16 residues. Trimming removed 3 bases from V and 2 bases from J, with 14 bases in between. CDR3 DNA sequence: TGTGCCAGCAGCTTTTCGTCAGGGGAAGCCTACAATGAGCAGTTCTTC. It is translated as CASSFSSGEAYNEQFF.

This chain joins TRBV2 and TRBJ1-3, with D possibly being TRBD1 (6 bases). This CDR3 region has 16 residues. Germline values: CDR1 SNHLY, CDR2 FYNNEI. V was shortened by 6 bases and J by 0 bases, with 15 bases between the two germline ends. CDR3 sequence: CASSSSGGLSGNTIYF. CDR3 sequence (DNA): TGTGCCAGCAGCTCTTCGGGGGGCCTCTCTGGAAACACCATATATTTT.

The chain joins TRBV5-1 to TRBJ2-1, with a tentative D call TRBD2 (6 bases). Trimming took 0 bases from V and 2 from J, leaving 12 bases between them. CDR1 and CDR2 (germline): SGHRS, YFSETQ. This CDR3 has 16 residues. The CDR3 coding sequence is TGCGCCAGCAGCTTGGGTGCGGGGCCTACCTACAATGAGCAGTTCTTC. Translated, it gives CASSLGAGPTYNEQFF.

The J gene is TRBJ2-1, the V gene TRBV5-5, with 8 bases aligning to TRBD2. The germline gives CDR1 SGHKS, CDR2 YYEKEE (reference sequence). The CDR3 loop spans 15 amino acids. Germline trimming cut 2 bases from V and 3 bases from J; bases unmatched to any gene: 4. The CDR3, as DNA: TGTGCCAGCAGCTTCAGCGGGGGTCACTACAATGAGCAGTTCTTC. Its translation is CASSFSGGHYNEQFF.

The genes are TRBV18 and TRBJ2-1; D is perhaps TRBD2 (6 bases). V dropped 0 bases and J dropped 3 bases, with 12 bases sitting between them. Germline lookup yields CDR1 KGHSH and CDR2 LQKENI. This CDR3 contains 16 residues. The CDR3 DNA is TGTGCCAGCTCACCACCGATGGCGGGGATCTACAATGAGCAGTTCTTC. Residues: CASSPPMAGIYNEQFF.

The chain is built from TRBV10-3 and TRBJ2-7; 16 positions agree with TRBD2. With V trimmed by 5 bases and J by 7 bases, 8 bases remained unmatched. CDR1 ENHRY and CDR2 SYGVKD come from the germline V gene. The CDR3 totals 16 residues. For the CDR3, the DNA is TGTGCCATCAGTCCGGGACTAGCGGGAGGGCCGAAGGAGCAGTACTTC. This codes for CAISPGLAGGPKEQYF.

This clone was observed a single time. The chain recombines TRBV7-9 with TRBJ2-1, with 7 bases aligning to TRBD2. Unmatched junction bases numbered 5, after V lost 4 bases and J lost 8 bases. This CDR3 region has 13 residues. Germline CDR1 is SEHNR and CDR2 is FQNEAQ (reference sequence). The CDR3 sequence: CASSSTSAHEQFF. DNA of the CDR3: TGTGCCAGCAGCTCAACTAGCGCCCATGAGCAGTTCTTC.

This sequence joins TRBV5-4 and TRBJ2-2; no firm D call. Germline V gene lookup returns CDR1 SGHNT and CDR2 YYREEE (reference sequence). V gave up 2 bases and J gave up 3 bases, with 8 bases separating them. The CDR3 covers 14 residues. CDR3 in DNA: TGTGCCAGCAGCTTAGGTCAGGACACCGGGGAGCTGTTTTTT. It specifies CASSLGQDTGELFF.

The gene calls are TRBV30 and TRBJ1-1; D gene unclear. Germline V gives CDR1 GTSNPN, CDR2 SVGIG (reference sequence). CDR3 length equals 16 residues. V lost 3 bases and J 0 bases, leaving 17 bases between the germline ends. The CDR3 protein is CAWRLRGGGMNTEAFF. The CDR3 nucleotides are TGTGCCTGGAGGCTCCGGGGTGGCGGTATGAACACTGAAGCTTTCTTT.

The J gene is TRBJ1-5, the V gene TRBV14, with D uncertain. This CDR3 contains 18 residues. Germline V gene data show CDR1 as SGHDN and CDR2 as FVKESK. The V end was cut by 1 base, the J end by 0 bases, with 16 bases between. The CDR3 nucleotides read TGTGCCAGCAGCCAAGTCAGGCCAACCTTCCATAGCAATCAGCCCCAGCATTTT. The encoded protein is CASSQVRPTFHSNQPQHF.

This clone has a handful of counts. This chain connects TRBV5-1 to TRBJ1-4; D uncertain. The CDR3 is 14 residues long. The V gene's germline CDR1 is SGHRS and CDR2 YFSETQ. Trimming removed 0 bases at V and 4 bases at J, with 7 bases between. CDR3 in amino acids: CASSLDGNNEKLFF. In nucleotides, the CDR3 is TGCGCCAGCAGCTTGGACGGGAATAATGAAAAACTGTTTTTT.

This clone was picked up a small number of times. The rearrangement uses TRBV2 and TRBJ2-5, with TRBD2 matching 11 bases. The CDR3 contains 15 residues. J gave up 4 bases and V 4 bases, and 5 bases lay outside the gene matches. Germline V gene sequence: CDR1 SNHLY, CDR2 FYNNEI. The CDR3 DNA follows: TGTGCCAGCAGTGGTAGCGGGAGGGCCGGAGAGACCCAGTACTTC. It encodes CASSGSGRAGETQYF.

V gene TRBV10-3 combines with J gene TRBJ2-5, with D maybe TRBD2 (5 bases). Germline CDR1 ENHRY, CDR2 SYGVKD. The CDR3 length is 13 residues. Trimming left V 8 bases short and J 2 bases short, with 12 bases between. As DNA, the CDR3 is TGTGCCATCGCCCGGGGTCAGCAAGAGACCCAGTACTTC. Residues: CAIARGQQETQYF.